Presented here are 20 T cell receptor beta chains from one specimen sequenced in a study of vaccination and CD4 T cells after COVID-19. Treatment reported: roughly ten-day PBMC culture with coronavirus spike peptide pools or control peptides (ViraFEST assay). Cultured CD4+ T-cell DNA underwent Oncomine TCR Beta short-read sequencing. MiXCR, run by TCRdb on the PCR reads, gives a single entry per CDR3 protein. The table shows over 8,000 distinct CDR3 sequences, with roughly 23% occurring only once. For these receptors, no antigen is known. Sequencing used CD4+ T cells from blood, cultured in vitro, obtained before SARS-CoV-2 vaccination. These receptors originate from a human donor who received a COVID-19 vaccine.

Relative to its sample, this clonotype is medium-sized (0.01 to 0.1%). V is TRBV7-8 and J is TRBJ2-5; 7 bases line up with TRBD2. The trim removed 0 bases at V and 2 bases at J, leaving 6 bases unmatched. CDR1 is SGHVS, CDR2 FQNEAQ, per germline. The CDR3 extends over 16 amino acids. The CDR3 region has the DNA TGTGCCAGCAGCTTAGCGCGAGCTAGCGGACAAGAGACCCAGTACTTC. It is translated as CASSLARASGQETQYF.

The sample holds a few counts of this clonotype. J is TRBJ1-1 and V is TRBV6-1; D not certain. Germline values: CDR1 MNHNS, CDR2 SASEGT. Trimming stripped 5 bases from V and 0 bases from J, with 7 bases between. The CDR3 contains 13 residues. Here the CDR3 DNA reads TGTGCCAGCAGTCCTGGATTGAACACTGAAGCTTTCTTT. This codes for CASSPGLNTEAFF.

By sample fraction, this clonotype is medium-sized. The chain links TRBV15 to TRBJ1-2; unclear D gene. The CDR3 is made up of 13 amino acids. Trimming cost V 2 bases and J 8 bases, with 12 bases left between them. Germline V lookup: CDR1 LNHNV, CDR2 YYDKDF (reference sequence). The chain's CDR3 is CATSRTGGLGYTF. The CDR3 DNA is TGTGCCACCAGCAGAACGGGAGGACTCGGCTACACCTTC.

This clonotype came up a few times. The V gene is TRBV5-5, the J gene TRBJ1-6; 8 bases match TRBD1. Looked up from germline, CDR1 is SGHKS and CDR2 is YYEKEE (reference sequence). There are 18 residues in the CDR3. Trimming at V came to 4 bases and at J to 10 bases, leaving 19 bases not matched to a gene. In DNA, the CDR3 is TGTGCCAGCAGCCGGCTATTCGTTAGGACAGGGCTTCCATCACCCCTCCACTTT. Its translation: CASSRLFVRTGLPSPLHF. Using reference TRBV5-5 and TRBJ1-6 for the parts outside the CDR3, the full variable domain is DAGVTQSPTHLIKTRGQQVTLRCSPISGHKSVSWYQQVLGQGPQFIFQYYEKEERGRGNFPDRFSARQFPNYSSELNVNALLLGDSALYLCASSRLFVRTGLPSPLHFGNGTRLTVT.

This clonotype was counted between two and nine times. The gene calls are TRBV7-9 and TRBJ1-4; the match to TRBD1 covers 7 bases. V was pared by 3 bases and J by 2 bases, with 6 bases of the junction left unmatched. The germline V gene has CDR1 SEHNR and CDR2 FQNEAQ (reference sequence). CDR3 length equals 16 residues. The CDR3 DNA is TGTGCCAGCAGCTTCAGCGCAGGGGGTACTAATGAAAAACTGTTTTTT. As protein: CASSFSAGGTNEKLFF.

This clonotype appeared a few times. The V call is TRBV6-5, the J call TRBJ2-3; a weak D match, TRBD1 (6 bases). CDR1 is MNHEY, CDR2 SVGAGI, per germline. The ends were cut back, 2 bases at V and 2 bases at J, with 8 bases in the middle. The CDR3 totals 14 residues. CDR3 sequence: CASSYGQLTDTQYF. For the CDR3, the DNA is TGTGCCAGCAGTTACGGACAGCTCACAGATACGCAGTATTTT.

The chain has TRBV5-4 and TRBJ2-5, with D maybe TRBD1 (6 bases). The V gene lost 0 bases and the J gene lost 1 base, with 7 bases spanning the gap. The CDR3 has 14 residues. Germline V gene sequence: CDR1 SGHNT, CDR2 YYREEE (reference sequence). The CDR3: CASSLDRAQETQYF. CDR3 DNA: TGTGCCAGCAGCTTGGACAGGGCCCAAGAGACCCAGTACTTC.

The chain couples TRBV7-9 to TRBJ2-5, with TRBD1 identical over 12 bases. Losses at the gene ends were 5 bases for V and 5 bases for J; bases not matched to a gene: 9. Germline CDR1 and CDR2: SEHNR and FQNEAQ (reference sequence). CDR3 length equals 16 residues. The CDR3 is CASSPSGTGGQETQYF. The CDR3 DNA reads TGTGCCAGCAGCCCCTCCGGGACAGGGGGCCAGGAGACCCAGTACTTC.

The chain joins TRBV5-1 to TRBJ1-1; 7 bases line up with TRBD1. The CDR3 is 15 residues long. Germline loops: CDR1 SGHRS, CDR2 YFSETQ. With 6 bases clipped from V and 0 bases from J, the junction kept 8 bases outside the gene matches. Here the CDR3 reads CASTSAGGMNTEAFF. The CDR3 coding sequence is TGCGCCAGCACATCGGCAGGGGGTATGAACACTGAAGCTTTCTTT.

The gene calls are TRBV12-5 and TRBJ2-5; 10 bases map to TRBD2. The germline CDR1 and CDR2 sequences are LGHNT and FRNRAP. V was clipped by 6 bases and J by 5 bases; unmatched bases: 12. This CDR3 comprises 16 residues. This CDR3 is CASGAFLSGGRETQYF. The DNA of the CDR3 is TGTGCTAGTGGGGCCTTCCTTAGCGGGGGGAGGGAGACCCAGTACTTC.

The sample holds a few counts of this clonotype. The chain joins TRBV24-1 to TRBJ2-3; no clear D. CDR3 length equals 15 residues. The germline CDR1 and CDR2 sequences are KGHDR and SFDVKD. V lost 0 bases, J lost 3 bases, and 9 bases lay in between. Here the CDR3 DNA reads TGTGCCACCAGTGATTTGCTTGGCGGAACAGATACGCAGTATTTT. Protein product: CATSDLLGGTDTQYF.

This sequence joins TRBV20-1 and TRBJ2-1; TRBD2 agrees at 8 bases. The V and J ends lost 1 base and 7 bases, in that order; junction bases with no gene match: 9. Germline CDR1 is DFQATT and CDR2 is SNEGSKA (reference sequence). This CDR3 is built from 15 residues. Here the CDR3 DNA reads TGCAGTGCTAGAGCCCCCGGACTAGCCGGGAATGAGCAGTTCTTC. Translated: CSARAPGLAGNEQFF.

This clonotype is categorized as medium-sized. This sequence joins TRBV2 and TRBJ1-5; D is ambiguous. This CDR3 is built from 14 residues. Germline values: CDR1 SNHLY, CDR2 FYNNEI. Trimming shortened V by 0 bases and J by 4 bases, and 7 bases separated the two germline ends. CDR3 residues: CASSEASPNQPQHF. CDR3 nucleotide sequence: TGTGCCAGCAGTGAAGCCTCGCCTAATCAGCCCCAGCATTTT.

This clonotype was counted between two and nine times. J is TRBJ2-5 and V is TRBV7-8; TRBD2 agrees at 9 bases. The CDR3 is made up of 12 amino acids. V lost 2 bases, J lost 12 bases, and 4 bases stayed unmatched. Germline values: CDR1 SGHVS, CDR2 FQNEAQ. The CDR3, as DNA: TGTGCCAGCAGCTTATCAAGCGGGGGGAAGTACTTC. This sequence encodes CASSLSSGGKYF.

This chain uses TRBV28 with TRBJ2-3; D is unclear. CDR3 size: 12 residues. Germline CDR1 reads MDHEN; CDR2 reads SYDVKM. V shed 6 bases and J shed 2 bases, with 6 bases lying between them. The CDR3 sequence is CASSSYTDTQYF. The CDR3 coding sequence is TGTGCCAGCAGCTCTTACACAGATACGCAGTATTTT.

The chain recombines TRBV5-1 with TRBJ1-6; possible D gene TRBD1, 5 bases. Germline assignment: CDR1 SGHRS and CDR2 YFSETQ. Trimming took off 4 bases at V and 0 bases at J, with 11 bases between the two ends. This CDR3 has 16 residues. In DNA, the CDR3 is TGCGCCAGCAGCCTCGGTGGGGGCTCCTATAATTCACCCCTCCACTTT. It specifies CASSLGGGSYNSPLHF.

In DNA, the CDR3 is TGTGCCAGCAGTGGTGAACAGGGTTCCTCCTATGGCTACACCTTC. This codes for CASSGEQGSSYGYTF. The V call is TRBV12-3 or TRBV12-4, the J call TRBJ1-2, with D maybe TRBD1 (6 bases). V lost 5 bases and J 4 bases, leaving 17 bases between the germline ends. CDR3 length equals 15 residues.

This clonotype has only a few counts. CDR3: CASSVWGRKTQYF. Here the CDR3 DNA reads TGTGCCAGCAGCGTATGGGGGAGAAAGACCCAGTACTTC. This sequence joins TRBV5-4 and TRBJ2-5; either TRBD1 or TRBD2 may fit D (5 bases each). CDR3 length: 13 amino acids. Germline CDR1 SGHNT, CDR2 YYREEE (reference sequence). V dropped 4 bases and J dropped 6 bases, with 13 bases sitting between them.

This clonotype was counted a few times. The chain couples TRBV11-2 to TRBJ2-2, with 11 bases fitting TRBD2. V was clipped by 2 bases and J by 6 bases; unmatched bases: 5. The CDR3 spans 16 residues. CDR1 SGHAT and CDR2 FQNNGV come from the germline V gene. The CDR3 DNA follows: TGTGCCAGCAGCTTACCTCTAGCGGGGGGCCCCGGGGAGCTGTTTTTT. It yields the protein CASSLPLAGGPGELFF.

The V call is TRBV6-5, the J call TRBJ2-1; tentative D call: TRBD1 (6 bases). V dropped 3 bases and J dropped 4 bases, with 16 bases sitting between them. The germline CDR1 and CDR2 sequences are MNHEY and SVGAGI. The CDR3 loop spans 16 amino acids. The CDR3: CASSYKGENLYNEQFF. CDR3 bases: TGTGCCAGCAGTTATAAGGGGGAGAACTTATACAATGAGCAGTTCTTC.